These T cell receptor beta chains were read from a single sample in a study of T-cell memory formation after mild COVID-19. Using its own MiXCR run on the 5' RACE reads, TCRdb lists one record per CDR3 protein. The sample has hundreds of thousands of distinct CDR3 sequences, roughly 21% seen once. Sequenced material: PBMCs or a T cell subset sorted from them (not recorded which). These receptor sequences come from an adult woman who had mild COVID-19 (a few samples of this study predate the infection). Cell type and time point are not known. Each CDR3 is given with its conserved first and last residue. A D gene is named only where the DNA matches it firmly. The size field is filled for only some rows; it gives once, few, many or a size class.

>TRBJ1-1|few|TRBD1|TRBV7-9
TGTGCCAGCAGCCTAAGGGACAGGGGCGTCCTAATGGACACTGAAGCTTTCTTT
CASSLRDRGVLMDTEAFF
>TRBJ2-1|-|TRBD1|TRBV4-1
TGCGCCAGCAGCCAAGTAGGGGGACAGGGCCTCAATGAGCAGTTCTTC
CASSQVGGQGLNEQFF
>TRBJ1-1|few|TRBD1|TRBV5-6
TGTGCCAGCAGCGGAGGGGCAGGGGGATCCACTGAAGCTTTCTTT
CASSGGAGGSTEAFF
>TRBJ1-3|few|-|TRBV5-1
TGCGCCAGCAGGGGACCGGGGAGCACTGGAAACACCATATATTTT
CASRGPGSTGNTIYF
>TRBJ2-1|few|-|TRBV28
TGTGCCAGCAGCTTACCAGGGGTCCCCTACAATGAGCAGTTCTTC
CASSLPGVPYNEQFF
>TRBJ1-2|few|-|TRBV12-3/TRBV12-4
TGTGCCAGCGGGACGGGATATGGCTACACCTTC
CASGTGYGYTF
>TRBJ1-1|-|TRBD1|TRBV11-2
TGTGCCAGCAGCCCTAGGACAGGGGGCGGTGTGAACACTGAAGCTTTCTTT
CASSPRTGGGVNTEAFF
>TRBJ2-1|-|TRBD1|TRBV14
TGTGCCAGCAGCCAAAAACCGGGACAGATCTACAATGAGCAGTTCTTC
CASSQKPGQIYNEQFF
>TRBJ1-6|-|-|TRBV11-2
TGTGCCAGCAGCTTTATAAATGTAGATAATTCACCCCTCCACTTT
CASSFINVDNSPLHF
>TRBJ2-3|few|-|TRBV7-2
TGTGCCAGCAGCTTAGTTGTTAGCAGTTCAGATACGCAGTATTTT
CASSLVVSSSDTQYF
>TRBJ2-5|few|-|TRBV5-1
TGCGCCAGCAGTGGGGGGGCAGAGACCCAGTACTTC
CASSGGAETQYF
>TRBJ2-7|-|-|TRBV11-2
TGTGCCAGCAGCGTGCAGGGTTATGAGCAGTACTTC
CASSVQGYEQYF
>TRBJ2-7|few|-|TRBV11-2
TGTGCCAGCAGCTTTAGTCTCGACTACGAGCAGTACTTC
CASSFSLDYEQYF
>TRBJ2-5|-|TRBD1|TRBV6-2/TRBV6-3
TGTGCCAGCAGTTACGGACAGGCCCAAGAGACCCAGTACTTC
CASSYGQAQETQYF
>TRBJ2-7|-|-|TRBV7-9
TGTGCCAGCAGCTTAGCATCTGCGGGCTACGAGCAGTACTTC
CASSLASAGYEQYF
>TRBJ2-7|many|-|TRBV30
TGTGCCTGGAGTGTGGGGAGATCCTACGAGCAGTACTTC
CAWSVGRSYEQYF
>TRBJ1-1|-|-|TRBV19
TGTGCCAGTAGTCCCTCGGGGAGGTTCGCTGAAGCTTTCTTT
CASSPSGRFAEAFF
>TRBJ2-3|few|-|TRBV9
TGTGCCAGCAGCGTGGCGGGGGCGCGAGATACGCAGTATTTT
CASSVAGARDTQYF
>TRBJ2-2|-|-|TRBV4-2
TGTGCCAGCAGCCAAAACGCCCAGGGGGGAGTCAAAACCGGGGAGCTGTTTTTT
CASSQNAQGGVKTGELFF
>TRBJ1-2|few|-|TRBV20-1
TGCAGTGCTAGTCCCAGGACGAAGGTGTATGGCTACACCTTC
CSASPRTKVYGYTF
>TRBJ2-1|-|-|TRBV24-1
TGTGCCACCAGTGGGAAACCTGGGGCTGTCTACAATGAGCAGTTCTTC
CATSGKPGAVYNEQFF
>TRBJ2-1|few|TRBD2|TRBV11-2
TGTGCCAGCAGCTTTACTAGCGGGGGGCCCCTCAATGAGCAGTTCTTC
CASSFTSGGPLNEQFF
>TRBJ1-2|-|-|TRBV12-3/TRBV12-4
TGTGCCAGCAGTTTACGGATCGGACCCCTAGGCGGGGATGGCTACACCTTC
CASSLRIGPLGGDGYTF
>TRBJ2-7|-|-|TRBV3-1
TGTGCCAGCAGCCCCCGTGTAGGAGATACCTACGAGCAGTACTTC
CASSPRVGDTYEQYF
>TRBJ2-7|-|-|TRBV21-1
TGTGCCAGCAGCTCAGTGGACGTACCGGTCTGGGAGCAGTACTTC
CASSSVDVPVWEQYF
>TRBJ1-2|few|-|TRBV5-4
TGTGCCAGCAGCTTAAGGGTCACGGATGGCTACACCTTC
CASSLRVTDGYTF
>TRBJ1-1|few|-|TRBV4-2
TGTGCCAGCAGCCAAGACGCGAACACTGAAGCTTTCTTT
CASSQDANTEAFF
>TRBJ2-2|many|-|TRBV7-3
TGTGCCAGCAGTTCCGACACCGGGGAGCTGTTTTTT
CASSSDTGELFF